The source of this T cell receptor beta chain is a study of shared clonotypes between healthy human individuals. Study-wide findings and caveats: Naive subsets usually exceeded memory subsets in estimated richness.

The naive CD8 population came from CD45RO-negative cells selected for CCR7, without terminally differentiated effector memory CD45RA+ cells. TCRdb keeps only in-frame clones here, not all; method: immunoSEQ multiplex PCR. The top ten hold more than 1.5% of the sample, which has about 2,200,000 clones, approximately 94% seen once. Trimming took off 4 bases at V and 8 bases at J, with 10 bases between the two ends. This CDR3 region has 12 residues. Germline V gene data show CDR1 as SGHNT and CDR2 as YENEEA. Concerning this clone itself: As yet, its antigen is unknown.

This receptor was identified in a man between 18 and 35 years old in good health. Some clones in this sample may be carry-over from other donors' samples. Source material: naive CD8+ T cells from PBMCs. The chain recombines TRBV11-3 with TRBJ2-3; D perhaps matches TRBD2 (5 bases). CDR3 amino acids: CASSSIEGTQYF. In DNA, the CDR3 is TGTGCCAGCAGCTCGATTGAGGGTACGCAGTATTTT.